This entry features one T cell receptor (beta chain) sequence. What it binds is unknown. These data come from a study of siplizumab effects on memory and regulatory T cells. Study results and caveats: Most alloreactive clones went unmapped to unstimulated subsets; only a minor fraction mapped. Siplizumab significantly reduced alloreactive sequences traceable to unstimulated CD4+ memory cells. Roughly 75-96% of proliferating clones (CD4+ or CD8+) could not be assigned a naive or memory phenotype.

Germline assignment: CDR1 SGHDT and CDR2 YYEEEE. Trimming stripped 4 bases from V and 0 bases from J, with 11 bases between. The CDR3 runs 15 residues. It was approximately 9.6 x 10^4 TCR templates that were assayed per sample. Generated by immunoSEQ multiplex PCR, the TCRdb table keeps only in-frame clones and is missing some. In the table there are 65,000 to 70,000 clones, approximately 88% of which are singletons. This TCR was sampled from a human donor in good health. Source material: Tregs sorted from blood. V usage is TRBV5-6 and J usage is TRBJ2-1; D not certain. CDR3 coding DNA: TGTGCCAGCAGCCCGGGCGTTCTCTCCTACAATGAGCAGTTCTTC. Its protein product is CASSPGVLSYNEQFF. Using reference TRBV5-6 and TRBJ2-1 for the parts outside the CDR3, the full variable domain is DAGVTQSPTHLIKTRGQQVTLRCSPKSGHDTVSWYQQALGQGPQFIFQYYEEEERQRGNFPDRFSGHQFPNYSSELNVNALLLGDSALYLCASSPGVLSYNEQFFGPGTRLTVL.